The clone carrying this T cell receptor beta chain was counted many times. TCR beta CDR3 regions were amplified from RNA. Primed by the HTBI set, a first-round RT-PCR was run on the TCR CDR3. In TCRdb, the multiplex PCR reads were re-called with MiXCR into one record per CDR3 protein. The sample includes 600,000 to 650,000 distinct CDR3 sequences, about 17% of them seen just once. The record originates from a study of T cells in Graves' hyperthyroidism and ophthalmopathy. Germline-derived CDR1 and CDR2 are LGHNT and FRNRAP. The junction had 6 bases not matched to a gene; V was cut back by 0 bases and J by 7 bases. The length of the CDR3 is 15 residues.

The TCR sequence derives from a woman aged 25 to 39 with Graves' hyperthyroidism. The sample was blood. The chain recombines TRBV12-5 with TRBJ2-7; TRBD1 agrees at 10 bases. The CDR3 protein is CASGLVGQGVGEQYF. DNA for the CDR3: TGTGCTAGTGGTTTGGTAGGACAGGGGGTCGGTGAGCAGTACTTC. Using reference TRBV12-5 and TRBJ2-7 for the parts outside the CDR3, the full variable domain is DARVTQTPRHKVTEMGQEVTMRCQPILGHNTVFWYRQTMMQGLELLAYFRNRAPLDDSGMPKDRFSAEMPDATLATLKIQPSEPRDSAVYFCASGLVGQGVGEQYFGPGTRLTVT.